This is a list of T cell receptor beta chains from one sample in a study of blood T cell repertoires in COVID-19. Here immunoSEQ multiplex PCR was the method, and the copy in TCRdb shows in-frame clones only, minus some. Seen here are about 280,000 clones, around 88% observed once, and the top ten hold 10% to 15%. The material sequenced was peripheral blood. Receptor source: a woman aged 65 to 85 with COVID-19, enrolled during active disease. Both conserved end residues are part of each CDR3. Each record gives: J gene, V gene, D gene, clone size, CDR3 protein, CDR3 DNA. The D gene is left open where the match is weak. Clone size is shown for a subset of rows, as once, few, many or a class of expanded clone.

j_gene: TRBJ2-5
v_gene: TRBV7-9
d_gene: TRBD2
abundance: -
CDR3aa: CASSFALAGGFSYQETQYF
CDR3nt: TGTGCCAGCAGCTTTGCACTAGCGGGGGGCTTCTCTTACCAAGAGACCCAGTACTTC

j_gene: TRBJ2-2
v_gene: TRBV7-3
d_gene: TRBD1
abundance: -
CDR3aa: CASSYDRGVRNTGELFF
CDR3nt: TGTGCCAGCAGCTACGACAGGGGCGTAAGGAACACCGGGGAGCTGTTTTTT

j_gene: TRBJ2-5
v_gene: TRBV9
d_gene: TRBD1
abundance: -
CDR3aa: CASSRTGGQETQYF
CDR3nt: TGTGCCAGCAGTCGCACAGGGGGACAAGAGACCCAGTACTTC

j_gene: TRBJ1-6
v_gene: TRBV19
d_gene: TRBD1
abundance: -
CDR3aa: CASSRTGANSPLHF
CDR3nt: TGTGCCAGTAGTAGAACAGGGGCCAATTCACCCCTCCACTTT

j_gene: TRBJ2-3
v_gene: TRBV4-1
d_gene: -
abundance: -
CDR3aa: CASSQTEGGLAQGTQYF
CDR3nt: TGCGCCAGCAGCCAAACTGAGGGCGGGCTAGCGCAGGGTACGCAGTATTTT

j_gene: TRBJ2-7
v_gene: TRBV9
d_gene: -
abundance: -
CDR3aa: CASSVGGLYEQYF
CDR3nt: TGTGCCAGCAGCGTAGGGGGGCTGTACGAGCAGTACTTC

j_gene: TRBJ2-2
v_gene: TRBV6-5
d_gene: TRBD1
abundance: -
CDR3aa: CASKSQGAVGELFF
CDR3nt: TGTGCCAGCAAATCGCAGGGGGCAGTCGGGGAGCTGTTTTTT

j_gene: TRBJ2-3
v_gene: TRBV24-1
d_gene: TRBD1
abundance: -
CDR3aa: CATSGPGQGAIDTQYF
CDR3nt: TGTGCCACCAGTGGTCCGGGACAGGGGGCAATAGATACGCAGTATTTT

j_gene: TRBJ2-6
v_gene: TRBV28
d_gene: -
abundance: -
CDR3aa: CASSSGGSGANVLTF
CDR3nt: TGTGCCAGCAGTTCCGGTGGCTCTGGGGCCAACGTCCTGACTTTC

j_gene: TRBJ2-1
v_gene: TRBV9
d_gene: TRBD2
abundance: -
CDR3aa: CASSVGTSGGKLYNEQFF
CDR3nt: TGTGCCAGCAGCGTAGGGACTAGCGGGGGGAAACTATACAATGAGCAGTTCTTC

j_gene: TRBJ2-7
v_gene: TRBV2
d_gene: -
abundance: -
CDR3aa: CAGSGLAPYEQYF
CDR3nt: TGTGCCGGGAGTGGGCTAGCGCCTTACGAGCAGTACTTC

j_gene: TRBJ2-3
v_gene: TRBV4-1
d_gene: -
abundance: -
CDR3aa: CASSQSGLISTDTQYF
CDR3nt: TGCGCCAGCAGCCAATCGGGACTCATTAGCACAGATACGCAGTATTTT

j_gene: TRBJ1-1
v_gene: TRBV27
d_gene: TRBD1
abundance: -
CDR3aa: CASSLGDRGPGTEAFF
CDR3nt: TGTGCCAGCAGTTTAGGGGACAGGGGGCCGGGGACTGAAGCTTTCTTT

j_gene: TRBJ1-3
v_gene: TRBV19
d_gene: -
abundance: -
CDR3aa: CASRPDISSGNTIYF
CDR3nt: TGTGCCAGTAGGCCCGACATTAGCTCTGGAAACACCATATATTTT

j_gene: TRBJ1-1
v_gene: TRBV6-5
d_gene: TRBD1
abundance: -
CDR3aa: CASSYEGAGAFF
CDR3nt: TGTGCCAGCAGTTACGAGGGGGCCGGGGCTTTCTTT

j_gene: TRBJ1-2
v_gene: TRBV29-1
d_gene: -
abundance: -
CDR3aa: CSVLTTGRDGYTF
CDR3nt: TGCAGCGTCCTCACAACAGGGAGAGATGGCTACACCTTC

j_gene: TRBJ2-3
v_gene: TRBV24-1
d_gene: TRBD2
abundance: -
CDR3aa: CATSDFPPRGVGDTQYF
CDR3nt: TGTGCCACCAGTGATTTCCCCCCTCGGGGGGTAGGAGATACGCAGTATTTT

j_gene: TRBJ1-1
v_gene: TRBV3-1/TRBV3-2
d_gene: -
abundance: -
CDR3aa: CASSLNRLTEAFF
CDR3nt: TGTGCCAGCAGCCTGAACAGACTAACTGAAGCTTTCTTT

j_gene: TRBJ1-2
v_gene: TRBV19
d_gene: TRBD1
abundance: -
CDR3aa: CASSPGPRGIGGYTF
CDR3nt: TGTGCCAGTAGCCCTGGTCCCAGGGGGATCGGTGGCTACACCTTC

j_gene: TRBJ1-6
v_gene: TRBV5-8
d_gene: -
abundance: -
CDR3aa: CASSLMNLVLPLHF
CDR3nt: TGTGCCAGCAGCTTGATGAACTTGGTTTTACCCCTCCACTTT

j_gene: TRBJ2-1
v_gene: TRBV19
d_gene: TRBD2
abundance: -
CDR3aa: CASTPSGFLAGGSNEQFF
CDR3nt: TGTGCCAGCACCCCTAGTGGGTTTCTAGCGGGGGGATCTAATGAGCAGTTCTTC

j_gene: TRBJ1-1
v_gene: TRBV6-5
d_gene: -
abundance: -
CDR3aa: CASSYSRLLDTEAFF
CDR3nt: TGTGCCAGCAGTTACTCGAGGCTTTTGGACACTGAAGCTTTCTTT

j_gene: TRBJ2-6
v_gene: TRBV2
d_gene: -
abundance: -
CDR3aa: CASSGDSASGANVLTF
CDR3nt: TGTGCCAGCAGTGGGGACTCAGCCTCTGGGGCCAACGTCCTGACTTTC

j_gene: TRBJ2-5
v_gene: TRBV3-1/TRBV3-2
d_gene: -
abundance: -
CDR3aa: CASSQARPSGGETQYF
CDR3nt: TGTGCCAGCAGCCAAGCAAGGCCGTCGGGTGGGGAGACCCAGTACTTC

j_gene: TRBJ1-2
v_gene: TRBV5-4
d_gene: -
abundance: once
CDR3aa: CASSLGQFYGYTF
CDR3nt: TGTGCCAGCAGCTTAGGACAGTTCTATGGCTACACCTTC

j_gene: TRBJ1-2
v_gene: TRBV28
d_gene: TRBD1
abundance: -
CDR3aa: CASSPPGQGAGYTF
CDR3nt: TGTGCCAGCAGTCCGCCGGGACAGGGGGCGGGCTACACCTTC

j_gene: TRBJ1-2
v_gene: TRBV4-1
d_gene: TRBD1
abundance: -
CDR3aa: CASSQDNKGTGYPGYTF
CDR3nt: TGCGCCAGCAGCCAAGATAATAAGGGGACAGGGTATCCTGGCTACACCTTC

j_gene: TRBJ2-3
v_gene: TRBV24-1
d_gene: -
abundance: -
CDR3aa: CATSQGSRDTQYF
CDR3nt: TGTGCCACCAGCCAGGGGTCACGAGATACGCAGTATTTT

j_gene: TRBJ2-2
v_gene: TRBV5-1
d_gene: TRBD2
abundance: -
CDR3aa: CASSLAGGGGAYDTGELFF
CDR3nt: TGCGCCAGCAGCTTGGCGGGCGGCGGGGGGGCCTATGACACCGGGGAGCTGTTTTTT

j_gene: TRBJ2-7
v_gene: TRBV11-2
d_gene: -
abundance: -
CDR3aa: CASSTTGTLSYEQYF
CDR3nt: TGTGCCAGCAGCACAACCGGGACACTCTCCTACGAGCAGTACTTC

j_gene: TRBJ1-6
v_gene: TRBV30
d_gene: TRBD1
abundance: -
CDR3aa: CAWSDRTGRALIHF
CDR3nt: TGTGCCTGGAGTGATCGGACAGGGCGGGCCTTAATCCACTTT

j_gene: TRBJ1-5
v_gene: TRBV7-2
d_gene: -
abundance: -
CDR3aa: CASSRGWDQPQHF
CDR3nt: TGTGCCAGCAGCCGAGGGTGGGATCAGCCCCAGCATTTT

j_gene: TRBJ2-1
v_gene: TRBV30
d_gene: TRBD2
abundance: -
CDR3aa: CAAGLAGGLRNEQFF
CDR3nt: TGTGCCGCAGGACTAGCGGGGGGGCTTAGAAATGAGCAGTTCTTC

j_gene: TRBJ1-1
v_gene: TRBV30
d_gene: TRBD1
abundance: -
CDR3aa: CAWRRDRASAFF
CDR3nt: TGTGCCTGGAGGCGGGACAGGGCGTCAGCTTTCTTT

j_gene: TRBJ1-2
v_gene: TRBV20-1
d_gene: TRBD1
abundance: -
CDR3aa: CSAEVRGLETF
CDR3nt: TGCAGTGCTGAGGTCAGGGGGCTCGAGACCTTC

j_gene: TRBJ1-2
v_gene: TRBV11-2
d_gene: TRBD1
abundance: -
CDR3aa: CASSPADRGHGYTF
CDR3nt: TGTGCCAGCAGCCCAGCAGACAGGGGGCATGGCTACACCTTC

j_gene: TRBJ2-3
v_gene: TRBV24-1
d_gene: -
abundance: -
CDR3aa: CATSDFGQGSDTQYF
CDR3nt: TGTGCCACCAGTGATTTTGGGCAGGGATCAGATACGCAGTATTTT

j_gene: TRBJ2-5
v_gene: TRBV7-2
d_gene: TRBD2
abundance: -
CDR3aa: CASSLVAGGRETQYF
CDR3nt: TGTGCCAGCAGCTTAGTAGCGGGGGGGCGGGAGACCCAGTACTTC

j_gene: TRBJ2-1
v_gene: TRBV27
d_gene: -
abundance: -
CDR3aa: CASKRGDTYNEQFF
CDR3nt: TGTGCCAGCAAACGGGGGGACACCTACAATGAGCAGTTCTTC

j_gene: TRBJ2-7
v_gene: TRBV5-8
d_gene: TRBD1
abundance: -
CDR3aa: CASSYQTGQGTGEQYF
CDR3nt: TGTGCCAGCAGCTACCAAACGGGACAGGGGACGGGAGAGCAGTACTTC

j_gene: TRBJ1-5
v_gene: TRBV7-2
d_gene: -
abundance: -
CDR3aa: CASSPKTGVSNQPQHF
CDR3nt: TGTGCCAGCAGCCCCAAGACAGGTGTTAGCAATCAGCCCCAGCATTTT

j_gene: TRBJ2-1
v_gene: TRBV6-2/TRBV6-3
d_gene: -
abundance: -
CDR3aa: CASSLGAEGEQFF
CDR3nt: TGTGCCAGCAGTTTGGGAGCAGAGGGTGAGCAGTTCTTC

j_gene: TRBJ2-5
v_gene: TRBV6-5
d_gene: TRBD1
abundance: few
CDR3aa: CASRRDRETQYF
CDR3nt: TGTGCCAGCAGGAGGGACAGAGAGACCCAGTACTTC